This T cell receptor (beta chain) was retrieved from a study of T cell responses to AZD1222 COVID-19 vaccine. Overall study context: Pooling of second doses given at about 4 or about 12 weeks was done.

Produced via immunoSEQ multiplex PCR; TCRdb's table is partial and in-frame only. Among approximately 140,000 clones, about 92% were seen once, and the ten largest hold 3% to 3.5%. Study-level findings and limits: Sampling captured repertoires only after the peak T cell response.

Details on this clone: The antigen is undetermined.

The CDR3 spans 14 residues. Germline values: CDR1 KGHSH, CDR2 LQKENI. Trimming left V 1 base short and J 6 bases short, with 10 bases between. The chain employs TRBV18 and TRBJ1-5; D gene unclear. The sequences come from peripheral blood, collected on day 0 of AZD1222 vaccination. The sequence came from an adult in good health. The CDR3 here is CASSPLTEGQPQHF. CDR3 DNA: TGTGCCAGCTCACCACTAACCGAGGGTCAGCCCCAGCATTTT. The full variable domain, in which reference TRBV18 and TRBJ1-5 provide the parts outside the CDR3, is NAGVMQNPRHLVRRRGQEARLRCSPMKGHSHVYWYRQLPEEGLKFMVYLQKENIIDESGMPKERFSAEFPKEGPSILRIQQVVRGDSAAYFCASSPLTEGQPQHFGDGTRLSIL.